This T cell receptor beta chain came from a study of T cell changes during pregnancy in multiple sclerosis. The method was immunoSEQ multiplex PCR; TCRdb's version includes in-frame clones alone and lacks a portion of them. Of 36,000 or so clones detected, around 90% appear once; the ten largest clones hold roughly 0.6%. The TCR comes from a female donor with multiple sclerosis, enrolled in a pregnancy study. The sequenced sample was CD4+ T cells from peripheral blood mononuclear cells, obtained in the first trimester of pregnancy.

CDR3 nucleotides: TGTGCCAGCAGCTTATCAGGGGGTAGCGGAGTGGGTGGCTACACCTTC. Translating it yields CASSLSGGSGVGGYTF. The chain links TRBV7-3 to TRBJ1-2; TRBD1 agrees at 7 bases. The junction had 13 bases not matched to a gene; V was cut back by 2 bases and J by 7 bases. CDR3 length: 16 residues. Germline CDR1 reads SGHTA; CDR2 reads FQGTGA.